A selection of T cell receptor beta chains follows, all from one sample in a study of T cells in tumors after PD-1 blockade. Only in-frame clones appear in the TCRdb table, and some are missing; sequencing was by immunoSEQ multiplex PCR. Here the sample spans roughly 12,000 clones, roughly three fifths being singletons. The sample here was tumor tissue, taken before anti-PD-1 treatment. These receptors all come from a human donor with cutaneous squamous cell carcinoma. Each CDR3 is given with its conserved first and last residue. A D gene is named only where the DNA matches it firmly. The size field is filled for only some rows; it gives once, few, many or a size class.

D gene	clone size	J gene	V gene	CDR3 DNA	CDR3 protein
-	-	TRBJ2-1	TRBV4-1	TGCGCCAGCAGCCAGGACTCTGCTCGGGACTTTTTCGACAATGAGCAGTTCTTC	CASSQDSARDFFDNEQFF
-	-	TRBJ2-3	TRBV11-3	TGTGCCAGCAGCTTAGGGATAGTAGCGACAAGCACAGATACGCAGTATTTT	CASSLGIVATSTDTQYF
TRBD1	few	TRBJ2-3	TRBV29-1	TGCAGCGTTGACTCCTGGACAGGGGGCCGTGGGACAGATACGCAGTATTTT	CSVDSWTGGRGTDTQYF
TRBD2	-	TRBJ2-3	TRBV7-9	TGTGCCAGCAGCCGGGGGACTAGCGATGGCACAGATACGCAGTATTTT	CASSRGTSDGTDTQYF
-	once	TRBJ2-5	TRBV9	TGTGCCAGCAGCCCCTCTCTCGCCCAAGAGACCCAGTACTTC	CASSPSLAQETQYF
TRBD1	-	TRBJ2-2	TRBV7-2	TGTGCCAGCAGCTTACAGACAGGGGGTACCGGGGAGCTGTTTTTT	CASSLQTGGTGELFF
-	-	TRBJ1-2	TRBV5-1	TGCGCCAGCAGCTTGGCCGGGGACGAGAGCTATGGCTACACCTTC	CASSLAGDESYGYTF
-	-	TRBJ2-3	TRBV7-2	TGTGCCAGCAGCTTAATAGCGGTGAGCACAGATACGCAGTATTTT	CASSLIAVSTDTQYF
TRBD2	-	TRBJ2-1	TRBV7-2	TGTGCCAGCAGCGCCACTAGCGGGGTATACAATGAGCAGTTCTTC	CASSATSGVYNEQFF
-	-	TRBJ2-7	TRBV5-1	TGCGCCAGCAGCCACCGTGGGGGAGTTGATAAGAACGAGCAGTACTTC	CASSHRGGVDKNEQYF
-	few	TRBJ2-4	TRBV4-1	TGCGCCAGCAGCCTGTCGGGGCGTACGGTCAAAAACATTCAGTACTTC	CASSLSGRTVKNIQYF
-	-	TRBJ2-7	TRBV19	TGTGCCAGTAGTCCGGGATATCACGAGCAGTACTTC	CASSPGYHEQYF
TRBD1	-	TRBJ1-1	TRBV14	TGTGCCAGCAGCCAAGATCTCGGGACAGGGGGCATCACTGAAGCTTTCTTT	CASSQDLGTGGITEAFF
-	few	TRBJ2-7	TRBV6-5	TGTGCCAGCCGAAAATCCTTAAGCTCCTACGAGCAGTACTTC	CASRKSLSSYEQYF
TRBD2	-	TRBJ2-1	TRBV11-2	TGTGCCAGCAGCTTAGGGACTAGTTGGTTCAATGAGCAGTTCTTC	CASSLGTSWFNEQFF
TRBD1	few	TRBJ2-2	TRBV5-4	TGTGCCAGCAGATTCACAGGGGCGAACACCGGGGAGCTGTTTTTT	CASRFTGANTGELFF
TRBD1	once	TRBJ2-1	TRBV2	TGTGCCAGCAGTGAACAGGGACAGGTCGGACGCAATGAGCAGTTCTTC	CASSEQGQVGRNEQFF
-	-	TRBJ1-3	TRBV4-3	TGCGCGACCAGTAGTTCTGGAAACACCATATATTTT	CATSSSGNTIYF
-	few	TRBJ1-3	TRBV7-9	TGTGCCAGCAGCTTAGAACAGGGCGAGAGCTCGGGTCCTGGAAACACCATATATTTT	CASSLEQGESSGPGNTIYF
-	-	TRBJ1-2	TRBV5-4	TGTGCCAGCAGCTTTTACCAATTGGGGACCGGGGGCTACACCTTC	CASSFYQLGTGGYTF
-	once	TRBJ1-6	TRBV5-4	TGTGCCAGCAGCTTGAGTCTGGGGGGAAAGAGCTCCTATAATTCACCCCTCCACTTT	CASSLSLGGKSSYNSPLHF
TRBD2	-	TRBJ2-7	TRBV11-2	TGTGCCAGCAGCTTCACTAGCGGGACGTACGAGCAGTACTTC	CASSFTSGTYEQYF
-	-	TRBJ1-5	TRBV28	TGTGCCAGCAGTTTCGGGGGCGGACAGCCCCAGCATTTT	CASSFGGGQPQHF
-	-	TRBJ1-2	TRBV12-3/TRBV12-4	TGTGCCAGCAGTTTTGACAGGAACTATGGCTACACCTTC	CASSFDRNYGYTF
-	-	TRBJ1-2	TRBV5-5	TGTGCCAGCAGCTTGAAGGTACAGGGCGTGGGCTACACCTTC	CASSLKVQGVGYTF
-	-	TRBJ2-5	TRBV24-1	TGTGCCACCAGTGATCCTGGATCGGGGACCCAGTACTTC	CATSDPGSGTQYF
TRBD1	once	TRBJ1-6	TRBV28	TGTGCCAGAAAGGACAGGGGGTTTGATTCACCCCTCCACTTT	CARKDRGFDSPLHF
-	-	TRBJ2-2	TRBV11-2	TGTGCCAGCAGCCCTCGACAGGACACCGGGGAGCTGTTTTTT	CASSPRQDTGELFF
-	-	TRBJ2-1	TRBV5-1	TGCGCCAGCAGTCCACAGTACAATGAGCAGTTCTTC	CASSPQYNEQFF
-	-	TRBJ1-2	TRBV25-1	TGTGCCAGCAGTGAAGGGGACCAACGCGGCTACACCTTC	CASSEGDQRGYTF
-	-	TRBJ2-1	TRBV7-6	TGTGCCAGCAGCATCGGGGACAATGAGCAGTTCTTC	CASSIGDNEQFF
-	once	TRBJ2-5	TRBV19	TGTGCCAGTAGTATGGGGCGGACAGAAGAGACCCAGTACTTC	CASSMGRTEETQYF
-	-	TRBJ2-7	TRBV27	TGTGCCAGCAGTTTACGACCCCCCTCCTACGAGCAGTACTTC	CASSLRPPSYEQYF
-	medium-sized	TRBJ2-7	TRBV11-3	TGTGCCAGCAGCTCGAGCGTGCTATCCTACGAGCAGTACTTC	CASSSSVLSYEQYF
TRBD2	medium-sized	TRBJ2-1	TRBV2	TGTGCCAGCAGTGGAACTAGCGGGAGTGGCTATGAGCAGTTCTTC	CASSGTSGSGYEQFF
TRBD1	-	TRBJ1-4	TRBV5-1	TGCGCCAGCAGCCTGACAGGGATGCGAGAAAAACTGTTTTTT	CASSLTGMREKLFF